There are a few counts of the clone carrying this T cell receptor (beta chain). Its target is not known. Repertoires were generated with immunoSEQ multiplex PCR, while TCRdb's copy carries only in-frame clones and drops some. The sample consists of about 94,000 clones, roughly 85% of them appearing once. The data were taken from a study of T cell responses to AZD1222 COVID-19 vaccine. Regarding the study as a whole: Mostly white British, mostly female donors; authors suggested clonal diversity may be underestimated. Sampling captured repertoires only after the peak T cell response. Baseline serology detected seropositivity in only a handful of AZD1222 recipients.

V lost 4 bases to trimming and J lost 2 bases; unmatched junction nucleotides: 8. CDR1 is LGHDT and CDR2 is YNNKEL in the germline V gene (reference sequence). This CDR3 contains 16 residues. The source of this sequence is an adult who received the AZD1222 COVID-19 vaccine. The chain uses TRBV3-1 (or the pseudogene TRBV3-2) and TRBJ2-3, with TRBD2 identical over 8 bases. Here the sequenced sample was peripheral blood, taken 28 days after the second AZD1222 dose. The CDR3 nucleotides read TGTGCCAGCAGCCCTCCCGGGACTAGAAACACAGATACGCAGTATTTT. Translation gives CASSPPGTRNTDTQYF.